Reported below is one T cell receptor beta chain. Its cognate antigen has yet to be identified. No base quality values were provided; no much bigger clone lies one nucleotide off. This sample is part of a study of T cell responses to AZD1222 COVID-19 vaccine (dated by TCRdb to the early 2020s). Some background on the complete study: AZD1222 recipients given second doses at about 4 weeks or at about 12 weeks were pooled, since spike-specific TCR depth and breadth were not found to differ between the two schedules. Enrollment into the trials was organized by age into subgroups of 18-55, 56-69 and 70-plus years, and those subgroups contained roughly 150, 30 and 60 TCR-sequenced participants, respectively. A total of around 240 trial participants underwent TCR sequencing, of whom approximately 200 had received two doses of AZD1222 and 26 had received two doses of the MenACWY control vaccine. The research as a whole found: After two AZD1222 doses, both the breadth and the depth of spike-specific TCRs were significantly higher than at day 0 and than in MenACWY recipients. Epitopes outside the regions mutated in the B.1.351 and B.1.1.7 variants were reportedly recognized by nearly half of the unique spike-specific TCRs. Only five to seven AZD1222 recipients were SARS-CoV-2 seropositive at baseline, limiting conclusions about previously exposed vaccinees. Vaccine-associated CD4 TCRs spanned the whole spike protein, with dominant responses in regions 160-218 and 743-854. In the small 56-69-year group, the increase in depth fell short of significance, most likely because of low power. Most participants were white British and females outnumbered males, and the authors suggested that clonal diversity may have been underestimated. No day 14 peak-response samples were available, so repertoires were characterized only after the peak T cell response.

The time point label for this specimen denotes: baseline before first vaccination. Samples from vaccinated people were obtained from the UK trials COV001 and COV002, which included a single-blind randomized controlled phase 2/3 trial of AZD1222 (ChAdOx1 nCoV-19) in healthy adults. Trial participant PBMC samples were collected at day 0 and day 28 after the second dose for TCRbeta chain sequencing. The CDR3 regions of human TCRbeta chains were analyzed by immunosequencing. In the authors' own workflow: Repertoire TCRs were checked for matches against a reference library of SARS-CoV-2-specific TCRs that had been generated using the MIRA antigen-specificity platform. Breadth was defined as the fraction of unique TCRs that were SARS-CoV-2-associated, and depth was defined as the fraction of total T cells that were SARS-CoV-2-associated. Each spike-specific TCR was assigned to its reactive spike region and to a CD4 or CD8 class using the MIRA data. Log10-transformed breadth and depth values were compared by one-way ANOVA with Sidak's multiple comparisons tests. In TCRdb, the immuneACCESS table is reduced to in-frame sequences with V and J assigned. These tables do not hold every clone; where another copy was compared, an unresolved V gene accounts for under half, and the others remain unexplained. V and J calls and clone size follow that table, whereas D and trimming were derived from the DNA. Counted in this sample were some 160,000 clones; approximately 92% of them appeared once. Around 1.6% of the sample comes from the top ten.

The sequencing used peripheral blood, collected on day 0 of AZD1222 vaccination. The clonotype comes from an adult in good health.

The sequence in DNA is TGCGCCAGCAGTCAATCGGGGGGGCCTTCCTACAATGAGCAGTTCTTC. Its translation reads: CASSQSGGPSYNEQFF. The sequence joins TRBV23-1 to TRBJ2-1; perhaps TRBD2 is the D gene, with 7 bases matching. TRBV23-1 is marked as an open reading frame, function uncertain. Including cysteine and phenylalanine, the CDR3 has 16 amino acids. Only CDR3 DNA remains: 48 bases, in frame from the first base. The trim is 0 bases for V and 1 base for J, with a gap of 10 bases between the germline ends.